Listed below are T cell receptor beta chains from one sample, sequenced in a study of PD-L1 blockade in urothelial cancer. Some clones are missing from TCRdb's copy, which holds only in-frame ones; the method was immunoSEQ multiplex PCR. The sample lists tens of thousands of clones; more than 75% were seen once. The source material was PBMCs, sampled around atezolizumab (anti-PD-L1) treatment. Receptors were obtained from a man aged 45-65 years with urothelial cancer. CDR3s include the opening cysteine and the closing phenylalanine or tryptophan. The order of the fields is J gene, D gene, clone size, V gene, CDR3 protein, CDR3 DNA. D genes are given only for firm matches. Size tells how often a clone was seen (once, few, many) or the class of an expanded clone, and some rows leave it out.

j_call: TRBJ2-4; d_call: TRBD2; clone_size: NA; v_call: TRBV27; cdr3_aa: CASSPRTSGVAAKNIQYF; cdr3_nt: TGTGCCAGCAGTCCACGGACTAGCGGGGTGGCAGCCAAAAACATTCAGTACTTC
j_call: TRBJ2-7; d_call: TRBD2; clone_size: NA; v_call: TRBV23-1; cdr3_aa: CASPTGTSVAYEQYF; cdr3_nt: TGCGCCAGCCCGACCGGGACTAGCGTTGCCTACGAGCAGTACTTC
j_call: TRBJ2-3; d_call: TRBD2; clone_size: NA; v_call: TRBV9; cdr3_aa: CASSVAVGGYTDTQYF; cdr3_nt: TGTGCCAGCAGCGTAGCGGTCGGGGGGTACACAGATACGCAGTATTTT
j_call: TRBJ2-5; d_call: TRBD1; clone_size: few; v_call: TRBV7-7; cdr3_aa: CASSSGQNQETQYF; cdr3_nt: TGTGCCAGCAGCTCGGGACAGAACCAAGAGACCCAGTACTTC
j_call: TRBJ2-7; d_call: NA; clone_size: NA; v_call: TRBV19; cdr3_aa: CASSIARDYEQYF; cdr3_nt: TGTGCCAGTAGTATAGCCAGGGACTACGAGCAGTACTTC
j_call: TRBJ1-2; d_call: TRBD1; clone_size: NA; v_call: TRBV28; cdr3_aa: CASNRGQESYGYTF; cdr3_nt: TGTGCCAGCAACCGGGGACAGGAGAGCTATGGCTACACCTTC
j_call: TRBJ1-5; d_call: NA; clone_size: few; v_call: TRBV15; cdr3_aa: CATSRAGNSNQPQHF; cdr3_nt: TGTGCCACCAGCAGAGCGGGGAATAGCAATCAGCCCCAGCATTTT
j_call: TRBJ2-5; d_call: NA; clone_size: NA; v_call: TRBV4-1; cdr3_aa: CASSYSIDRPLLETQYF; cdr3_nt: TGCGCCAGCAGCTATAGCATCGACAGGCCGCTGTTGGAGACCCAGTACTTC
j_call: TRBJ2-2; d_call: TRBD1; clone_size: few; v_call: TRBV7-9; cdr3_aa: CASSAGTGGVLANTGELFF; cdr3_nt: TGTGCCAGCAGCGCAGGGACAGGGGGGGTCCTTGCGAACACCGGGGAGCTGTTTTTT
j_call: TRBJ2-7; d_call: NA; clone_size: NA; v_call: TRBV27; cdr3_aa: CASSFQASGRVFTYEQYF; cdr3_nt: TGTGCCAGCAGTTTCCAGGCATCGGGCAGGGTGTTCACCTACGAGCAGTACTTC
j_call: TRBJ1-2; d_call: TRBD1; clone_size: once; v_call: TRBV10-3; cdr3_aa: CAISHGQGLGYGYTF; cdr3_nt: TGTGCCATCAGCCACGGACAGGGATTAGGCTATGGCTACACCTTC
j_call: TRBJ2-4; d_call: TRBD2; clone_size: NA; v_call: TRBV6-1; cdr3_aa: CASSEWLLAGGRGNIQYF; cdr3_nt: TGTGCCAGCAGTGAATGGTTACTAGCGGGGGGCCGCGGAAACATTCAGTACTTC
j_call: TRBJ1-5; d_call: NA; clone_size: NA; v_call: TRBV19; cdr3_aa: CASSIGDQPQHF; cdr3_nt: TGTGCCAGTAGTATAGGAGATCAGCCCCAGCATTTT
j_call: TRBJ2-7; d_call: TRBD1; clone_size: NA; v_call: TRBV28; cdr3_aa: CASSPPGQGRTEQYF; cdr3_nt: TGTGCCAGCAGTCCTCCGGGACAGGGTAGGACCGAGCAGTACTTC
j_call: TRBJ1-2; d_call: TRBD1; clone_size: NA; v_call: TRBV4-1; cdr3_aa: CASSQVGQENYGYTF; cdr3_nt: TGCGCCAGCAGCCAAGTCGGACAGGAGAACTATGGCTACACCTTC
j_call: TRBJ2-7; d_call: NA; clone_size: NA; v_call: TRBV19; cdr3_aa: CASSQVYPYEQYF; cdr3_nt: TGTGCCAGTAGTCAGGTCTACCCCTACGAGCAGTACTTC
j_call: TRBJ1-1; d_call: TRBD1; clone_size: NA; v_call: TRBV28; cdr3_aa: CASCTGGMRGTEAFF; cdr3_nt: TGTGCCAGCTGTACAGGGGGCATGAGGGGAACTGAAGCTTTCTTT
j_call: TRBJ1-2; d_call: NA; clone_size: NA; v_call: TRBV30; cdr3_aa: CAWSVRRADGYTF; cdr3_nt: TGTGCCTGGAGTGTACGCAGGGCGGATGGCTACACCTTC
j_call: TRBJ2-1; d_call: TRBD2; clone_size: NA; v_call: TRBV6-1; cdr3_aa: CASSPGGTEQFF; cdr3_nt: TGTGCCAGCAGCCCGGGGGGGACGGAGCAGTTCTTC
j_call: TRBJ2-1; d_call: TRBD2; clone_size: NA; v_call: TRBV30; cdr3_aa: CAWSVREGGLFF; cdr3_nt: TGTGCCTGGAGTGTACGGGAGGGCGGGTTGTTCTTC
j_call: TRBJ1-1; d_call: NA; clone_size: NA; v_call: TRBV7-9; cdr3_aa: CASDGGLVGNTEAFF; cdr3_nt: TGTGCCAGCGACGGAGGTTTAGTGGGCAACACTGAAGCTTTCTTT
j_call: TRBJ1-2; d_call: NA; clone_size: NA; v_call: TRBV19; cdr3_aa: CASSTQQVSYGYTF; cdr3_nt: TGTGCCAGTAGTACGCAACAGGTATCCTATGGCTACACCTTC
j_call: TRBJ1-4; d_call: NA; clone_size: NA; v_call: TRBV19; cdr3_aa: CASSIRSNEKLFF; cdr3_nt: TGTGCCAGTAGTATTCGCAGTAATGAAAAACTGTTTTTT
j_call: TRBJ1-3; d_call: NA; clone_size: NA; v_call: TRBV7-8; cdr3_aa: CASSSGVAGNTIYF; cdr3_nt: TGTGCCAGCAGCTCAGGGGTTGCAGGAAACACCATATATTTT
j_call: TRBJ2-7; d_call: NA; clone_size: NA; v_call: TRBV6-6; cdr3_aa: CASSYSRGSTYEQYF; cdr3_nt: TGTGCCAGCAGTTACTCTAGGGGGTCCACCTACGAGCAGTACTTC
j_call: TRBJ2-5; d_call: TRBD2; clone_size: NA; v_call: TRBV7-8; cdr3_aa: CASLPLGGRAEGETQYF; cdr3_nt: TGTGCCAGCCTGCCCCTGGGCGGGAGGGCCGAGGGAGAGACCCAGTACTTC
j_call: TRBJ1-1; d_call: NA; clone_size: NA; v_call: TRBV5-6; cdr3_aa: CASSLAYHREAFF; cdr3_nt: TGTGCCAGCAGCTTGGCATACCACAGGGAAGCTTTCTTT
j_call: TRBJ2-1; d_call: NA; clone_size: NA; v_call: TRBV5-1; cdr3_aa: CASSPDSYNEQFF; cdr3_nt: TGCGCCAGCAGTCCGGACAGCTACAATGAGCAGTTCTTC
j_call: TRBJ2-2; d_call: TRBD1; clone_size: NA; v_call: TRBV5-1; cdr3_aa: CASSSVLGRGQAGELFF; cdr3_nt: TGCGCCAGCAGCTCGGTATTGGGCAGGGGGCAGGCCGGGGAGCTGTTTTTT
j_call: TRBJ2-1; d_call: NA; clone_size: NA; v_call: TRBV30; cdr3_aa: CAWGSGVGNEQFF; cdr3_nt: TGTGCCTGGGGATCAGGGGTGGGCAATGAGCAGTTCTTC
j_call: TRBJ2-3; d_call: TRBD1; clone_size: NA; v_call: TRBV5-5; cdr3_aa: CASSLLQGAADTQYF; cdr3_nt: TGTGCCAGCAGCTTGTTGCAGGGGGCAGCAGATACGCAGTATTTT
j_call: TRBJ2-7; d_call: TRBD1; clone_size: NA; v_call: TRBV18; cdr3_aa: CASTNRDSLYEQYF; cdr3_nt: TGTGCCAGCACCAACCGGGACAGCCTGTACGAGCAGTACTTC
j_call: TRBJ1-6; d_call: TRBD1; clone_size: few; v_call: TRBV15; cdr3_aa: CATSRDPGGSSPLHF; cdr3_nt: TGTGCCACCAGCAGAGATCCAGGGGGAAGTTCACCCCTCCACTTT
j_call: TRBJ2-7; d_call: TRBD2; clone_size: few; v_call: TRBV6-1; cdr3_aa: CATPSGLYEQYF; cdr3_nt: TGTGCCACCCCTAGCGGGCTCTACGAGCAGTACTTC
j_call: TRBJ1-6; d_call: NA; clone_size: NA; v_call: TRBV30; cdr3_aa: CARSVDSPLHF; cdr3_nt: TGTGCCCGATCGGTGGATTCACCCCTCCACTTT
j_call: TRBJ2-4; d_call: TRBD1; clone_size: NA; v_call: TRBV27; cdr3_aa: CASPMGQPPHQLRQVGCYIQYF; cdr3_nt: TGTGCCAGCCCGATGGGACAGCCTCCGCACCAACTCAGGCAGGTCGGGTGTTACATTCAGTACTTC
j_call: TRBJ2-2; d_call: NA; clone_size: NA; v_call: TRBV2; cdr3_aa: CASWPPGTGELFF; cdr3_nt: TGTGCCAGCTGGCCCCCGGGCACCGGGGAGCTGTTTTTT
j_call: TRBJ2-7; d_call: NA; clone_size: NA; v_call: TRBV28; cdr3_aa: CASSTYEQYF; cdr3_nt: TGTGCCAGCAGTACTTACGAGCAGTACTTC
j_call: TRBJ2-7; d_call: TRBD2; clone_size: NA; v_call: TRBV10-2; cdr3_aa: CASSRLAGAYEQYF; cdr3_nt: TGCGCCAGCAGTAGACTAGCGGGAGCCTACGAGCAGTACTTC
j_call: TRBJ2-2; d_call: NA; clone_size: NA; v_call: TRBV19; cdr3_aa: CATRSRATGGELFF; cdr3_nt: TGTGCCACCCGGAGCAGGGCAACCGGCGGGGAGCTGTTTTTT
j_call: TRBJ2-1; d_call: NA; clone_size: NA; v_call: TRBV7-7; cdr3_aa: CASTSSPYNEQFF; cdr3_nt: TGTGCTAGCACCTCGTCTCCCTACAATGAGCAGTTCTTC
j_call: TRBJ2-3; d_call: TRBD1; clone_size: NA; v_call: TRBV27; cdr3_aa: CASSTGTGGRDTQYF; cdr3_nt: TGTGCCAGCAGTACCGGGACAGGGGGCAGAGATACGCAGTATTTT